A single sample is the source of the 30 T cell receptor beta chains below, sequenced in a study of CD8 T cells in ankylosing spondylitis. TCRdb reprocessed the 5' RACE reads via MiXCR and lists one record per CDR3 protein. The table has under 200,000 distinct CDR3 sequences, approximately 9% seen once. The sample comprised blood, either unsorted or a sorted T cell fraction (not recorded which). These receptors came from a female donor with ankylosing spondylitis or in good health (not recorded which).

Many counts were recorded for this clonotype. The chain links TRBV4-3 to TRBJ2-2; a possible D gene is TRBD2 (6 bases). This CDR3 region has 17 residues. Per germline, CDR1 LGHNA and CDR2 YSLEER. Between the trimmed V and J ends, which lost 0 bases and 4 bases, there was a span of 15 bases. This CDR3 reads CASSQDREREFTGELFF. In nucleotides, the CDR3 is TGCGCCAGCAGCCAAGATCGGGAACGGGAGTTCACCGGGGAGCTGTTTTTT.

There are a few counts of this clonotype. The chain recombines TRBV12-3 or TRBV12-4 with TRBJ2-7, with a possible D match to TRBD2 (5 bases). V was pared by 3 bases and J by 3 bases, with 15 bases between. The length of the CDR3 is 15 residues. This CDR3 is CASSLGSGPSYEQYF. For the CDR3, the DNA is TGTGCCAGCAGTTTGGGGAGTGGACCGAGCTACGAGCAGTACTTC.

In this sample, this clonotype turned up once. The CDR3, as DNA: TGTGCCAGCAGCAGACAGGGGGAAGCCTACGAGCAGTACTTC. It yields the protein CASSRQGEAYEQYF. The V and J genes are TRBV27 and TRBJ2-7; 9 nucleotides line up with TRBD1. V lost 6 bases and J lost 2; bases outside the gene matches: 5. The CDR3 loop spans 14 amino acids. Germline V lookup: CDR1 MNHEY, CDR2 SMNVEV (reference sequence).

The V call is TRBV20-1, the J call TRBJ1-1; D is unresolved. V was cut by 0 bases and J by 8 bases, with 13 bases left in between. Germline V gene sequence: CDR1 DFQATT, CDR2 SNEGSKA (reference sequence). This CDR3 has 13 amino acids. The CDR3 DNA is TGCAGTGCTAGAGAACGAGAGCTTTTGGAAGCTTTCTTT. This codes for CSARERELLEAFF.

This clonotype was seen ten or more times. The CDR3 protein is CASSLSFRPGLAGGLNYEQYF. In nucleotides, the CDR3 is TGTGCCAGCAGTTTATCTTTCCGTCCGGGACTAGCGGGAGGACTTAACTACGAGCAGTACTTC. This chain uses TRBV28 with TRBJ2-7, with 15 positions matching TRBD2. The CDR3 extends over 21 amino acids. V shed 1 base and J 3 bases; nucleotides not matched to a gene: 16. Per the germline V gene, CDR1 is MDHEN and CDR2 is SYDVKM.

There are a few counts of this clonotype. V is TRBV9 and J is TRBJ2-1; 8 bases are a match to TRBD2. The CDR3 length is 15 residues. The V gene's germline CDR1 is SGDLS and CDR2 YYNGEE. V shed 4 bases, J shed 10 bases, and the junction held 13 bases outside the gene matches. As DNA, the CDR3 is TGTGCCAGCAGCCCTAGGGTAGCGGGATTTAACGAGCAGTTCTTC. Protein product: CASSPRVAGFNEQFF.

A few counts support this clonotype. The junction does not match germline at one end; this may be a read error. The chain is built from TRBV12-3 or TRBV12-4 and TRBJ1-2, with TRBD1 as a possible D gene (5 bases). This CDR3 is 12 amino acids long. The CDR3 DNA follows: TGTGCCAGCAGTTTAGATAGGGGCGCAACGGCCTTC. Its translation is CASSLDRGATAF.

This clonotype was seen repeatedly, ten times or more. The CDR3 here is CASSLVGDGAYNEQFF. CDR3 DNA sequence: TGTGCCAGCAGCTTAGTTGGTGACGGGGCCTACAATGAGCAGTTCTTC. V is TRBV7-9 and J is TRBJ2-1, with D perhaps matching TRBD2 (5 bases). Germline values: CDR1 SEHNR, CDR2 FQNEAQ (reference sequence). This CDR3 spans 16 amino acids. V shed 1 base and J shed 2 bases, with 12 bases lying between them.

This chain uses TRBV9 with TRBJ2-1; no clear D. The CDR3 is made up of 13 amino acids. Trimming left V 2 bases short and J 8 bases short, with 11 bases between. From germline, CDR1 is SGDLS and CDR2 YYNGEE. This CDR3 is CASSVGKWDEQFF. The DNA of the CDR3 is TGTGCCAGCAGCGTGGGGAAATGGGATGAGCAGTTCTTC.

The sample holds a few counts of this clonotype. V gene TRBV4-2 combines with J gene TRBJ2-2; D is ambiguous. The germline gives CDR1 LGHNA, CDR2 YNFKEQ. Trimming cost V 0 bases and J 4 bases, with 9 bases left between them. This CDR3 comprises 15 residues. CDR3: CASSQEHSSTGELFF. In DNA, the CDR3 is TGTGCCAGCAGCCAAGAGCACTCAAGCACCGGGGAGCTGTTTTTT.

The gene calls are TRBV29-1 and TRBJ1-2, with D hard to call. CDR1 is SQVTM and CDR2 is ANQGSEA in the germline V gene. V was cut by 0 bases and J by 5 bases, with 4 bases left in between. The CDR3 length is 11 residues. The CDR3, as DNA: TGCAGCGTTGAAGAGCCGTATGGCTACACCTTC. Translating gives CSVEEPYGYTF.

As DNA, the CDR3 is TGTGCCAGCAGCTCAGACCCGGGACTCCTCTTGTCCGGGGAGCTGTTTTTT. As protein: CASSSDPGLLLSGELFF. The chain links TRBV11-2 to TRBJ2-2; maybe TRBD2 (6 bases). The CDR3 consists of 17 residues. CDR1 SGHAT and CDR2 FQNNGV come from the germline V gene. V gave up 4 bases and J gave up 6 bases, with 21 bases separating them.

This clonotype has ten or more counts. The rearrangement uses TRBV12-3 or TRBV12-4 and TRBJ1-5, with D unresolved. With 3 bases removed from V and 0 bases from J, the gap between germline ends came to 12 bases. CDR3 length: 16 amino acids. The DNA of the CDR3 is TGTGCCAGCAGTTTGGGAGGGCTCGGTAGCAATCAGCCCCAGCATTTT. This encodes CASSLGGLGSNQPQHF.

This clonotype was seen repeatedly, ten times or more. The chain has TRBV29-1 and TRBJ1-1, with D unresolved. Trimming took 4 bases from V and 1 from J, leaving 4 bases between them. Germline V gene sequence: CDR1 SQVTM, CDR2 ANQGSEA. The CDR3 totals 11 residues. CDR3 nucleotide sequence: TGCAGCGTTGCTTCGAACACTGAAGCTTTCTTT. This sequence encodes CSVASNTEAFF.

This clonotype was counted ten times or more. This chain uses TRBV4-3 with TRBJ2-1; D is possibly TRBD1 or TRBD2 (6 bases each). CDR3 length: 14 residues. Trimming stripped 0 bases from V and 8 bases from J, with 11 bases between. Germline V gene lookup returns CDR1 LGHNA and CDR2 YSLEER. In DNA, the CDR3 is TGCGCCAGCAGCCAAGAAGAAGGGGGGTATGAGCAGTTCTTC. It specifies CASSQEEGGYEQFF.

In its sample, this clonotype was seen many times. The gene calls are TRBV12-3 or TRBV12-4 and TRBJ2-2; the D gene is possibly TRBD1 (5 bases). This CDR3 has 14 residues. V lost 5 bases to trimming and J lost 3 bases, with 10 bases between them. The CDR3 bases are TGTGCCAGCAGTATCATGGGGCACACCGGGGAGCTGTTTTTT. This sequence encodes CASSIMGHTGELFF.

The chain couples TRBV19 to TRBJ1-2, with D perhaps TRBD1 (6 bases). V was clipped by 7 bases and J by 2 bases, with 14 bases between them. The germline CDR1 and CDR2 sequences are LNHDA and SQIVND (reference sequence). This CDR3 is 14 amino acids long. Written as DNA, the CDR3 is TGTGCCAGTATGGACAGATCTGAGAACTATGGCTACACCTTC. As protein: CASMDRSENYGYTF.

This clonotype was seen more than once but under ten times. The CDR3 bases are TGTGCCAGCAGCTCAACAGGAGCCATGAACACTGAAGCTTTCTTT. Protein product: CASSSTGAMNTEAFF. V and J are TRBV7-6 and TRBJ1-1; a weak D match, TRBD1 (5 bases). The ends were cut back, 4 bases at V and 0 bases at J, with 12 bases in the middle. The germline CDR1 and CDR2 sequences are SGHVS and FNYEAQ. This CDR3 is 15 amino acids long. Filled out from reference TRBV7-6 and TRBJ1-1, the complete variable domain reads GAGVSQSPRYKVTKRGQDVALRCDPISGHVSLYWYRQALGQGPEFLTYFNYEAQQDKSGLPNDRFSAERPEGSISTLTIQRTEQRDSAMYRCASSSTGAMNTEAFFGQGTRLTVV.

There are a few counts of this clonotype. Here the CDR3 DNA reads TGCGCCAGCAGCCACTGGGGCGGTGAGCAGTTCTTC. This translates into CASSHWGGEQFF. J is TRBJ2-1 and V is TRBV4-3; tentatively, D is TRBD1 (5 bases). The germline V and J ends were trimmed by 3 bases and 9 bases, with 9 bases remaining between them. The CDR3 is 12 amino acids. The germline V gene encodes CDR1 LGHNA and CDR2 YSLEER.

This clonotype was observed a handful of times. The chain couples TRBV4-2 to TRBJ2-7; unclear D gene. The V end was cut by 1 base, the J end by 2 bases, with 9 bases between. The CDR3 is made up of 14 amino acids. Per the germline V gene, CDR1 is LGHNA and CDR2 is YNFKEQ. CDR3 DNA sequence: TGTGCCAGCAGCCAAGTTCTAGGCGCCTACGAGCAGTACTTC. This encodes CASSQVLGAYEQYF.

The CDR3 DNA reads as TGTGATCGGGCCTACAATGAGCAGTTCTTC. Translating gives CDRAYNEQFF. V and J are TRBV3-1 and TRBJ2-1; D uncertain. The CDR3 consists of 10 residues. CDR1 is LGHDT, CDR2 YNNKEL, per germline (reference sequence).

This clonotype was observed a handful of times. The chain combines TRBV6-1 with TRBJ2-2; possible D gene TRBD1, 7 bases. Trimming stripped 4 bases from V and 6 bases from J, with 12 bases between. Germline-derived CDR1 and CDR2 are MNHNS and SASEGT. The CDR3 loop spans 14 amino acids. CDR3 DNA: TGTGCCAGCAGTGTGCAGGGGGGAGCCGGGGAGCTGTTTTTT. Its translation is CASSVQGGAGELFF.

The V and J genes are TRBV4-1 and TRBJ1-1; maybe TRBD1 (5 bases). The CDR3 sequence is 13 residues long. The germline CDR1 and CDR2 sequences are MGHRA and YSYEKL. Trimming cost V 6 bases and J 1 base, with 9 bases left between them. The CDR3 here is CASRSDTNTEAFF. The CDR3 DNA sequence: TGCGCCAGCAGATCGGACACGAACACTGAAGCTTTCTTT.

This clonotype was picked up many times. This chain uses TRBV7-9 with TRBJ1-5; D gene ambiguous. Trimming removed 5 bases from V and 3 bases from J, with 11 bases in between. The germline CDR1 and CDR2 sequences are SEHNR and FQNEAQ (reference sequence). The CDR3 sequence is 14 residues long. The CDR3 sequence is CASSLGSLNQPQHF. Here the CDR3 DNA reads TGTGCCAGCAGCCTAGGGAGTCTCAATCAGCCCCAGCATTTT.

The table lists this clonotype with many counts. This chain uses TRBV29-1 with TRBJ2-2; possibly TRBD2 for D (6 bases). The V and J ends lost 3 bases and 6 bases respectively, with 14 bases between them. This CDR3 contains 14 residues. The V gene's germline CDR1 is SQVTM and CDR2 ANQGSEA. In nucleotides, the CDR3 is TGCAGCGTTGAGGGGCCTAGCGCCTCCGGGGAGCTGTTTTTT. It translates to CSVEGPSASGELFF.

This clonotype was observed many times. The rearrangement uses TRBV10-3 and TRBJ1-2; 8 positions match TRBD1. V trimming: 6 bases; J trimming: 4 bases; junction bases outside the gene matches: 10. The CDR3 consists of 15 residues. Germline CDR1 and CDR2: ENHRY and SYGVKD. CDR3 nucleotides: TGTGCCATCAGCCTCGAGCAGGGGGCCGTCTATGGCTACACCTTC. It yields the protein CAISLEQGAVYGYTF.

This clonotype was found many times. The genes are TRBV14 and TRBJ2-2; D is possibly TRBD2 (6 bases). Looked up from germline, CDR1 is SGHDN and CDR2 is FVKESK. This CDR3 is built from 19 residues. Between the trimmed V and J ends, which lost 1 base and 7 bases, there was a span of 25 bases. The CDR3 nucleotides are TGTGCCAGCAGCCAAGGCCCCTCAAACGTAGCGGAGAGAGGCGGGGAGCTGTTTTTT. This sequence encodes CASSQGPSNVAERGGELFF.

This clonotype was recorded at least ten times. The chain joins TRBV7-8 to TRBJ2-3; 8 bases align to TRBD2. This CDR3 region has 20 residues. The ends lost 5 bases at V and 4 bases at J; junction bases unmatched: 23. Germline CDR1 SGHVS, CDR2 FQNEAQ. CDR3 region: CASSRYPRSFREGVADTQYF. DNA of the CDR3: TGTGCCAGCAGCCGTTACCCCCGCTCCTTTCGGGAGGGGGTGGCAGATACGCAGTATTTT.

J is TRBJ1-4 and V is TRBV4-1; the D is unclear. V was pared by 0 bases and J by 6 bases, with 5 bases between. This CDR3 has 13 residues. From germline, CDR1 is MGHRA and CDR2 YSYEKL. The CDR3: CASSQDGDEKLFF. The CDR3 nucleotides read TGCGCCAGCAGCCAAGATGGGGATGAAAAACTGTTTTTT.

This clonotype has a count of ten or more. The V and J genes are TRBV9 and TRBJ2-1; possible D gene TRBD2, 5 bases. Per the germline V gene, CDR1 is SGDLS and CDR2 is YYNGEE. V lost 4 bases and J 8 bases, leaving 10 bases between the germline ends. CDR3 length: 12 residues. The CDR3 DNA reads as TGTGCCAGCAGCTCTAGCCTCCATGAGCAGTTCTTC. Translated: CASSSSLHEQFF. The full variable domain, in which reference TRBV9 and TRBJ2-1 provide the parts outside the CDR3, is DSGVTQTPKHLITATGQRVTLRCSPRSGDLSVYWYQQSLDQGLQFLIQYYNGEERAKGNILERFSAQQFPDLHSELNLSSLELGDSALYFCASSSSLHEQFFGPGTRLTVL.